The rows below give T cell receptor beta chains drawn from one sample of a study of shared clonotypes between healthy human individuals. Measured with immunoSEQ multiplex PCR; TCRdb has only the in-frame clones, and not every one. The sample holds roughly 1 million clones, around 76% seen once. The specimen was memory CD4+ T cells sorted from blood. The receptor set was obtained from a young man in good health. CDR3s include the opening cysteine and the closing phenylalanine or tryptophan. A D gene is named only where the DNA matches it firmly. The size of a clone is reported for some rows only, either as once, few or many, or as a class for expanded clones.

j_gene: TRBJ2-5; v_gene: TRBV11-3; len: 15; abundance: .; d_gene: .; CDR3nt: TGTGCCAGCAGCCCAGGAGCCGGGAGCCAAGAGACCCAGTACTTC; CDR3aa: CASSPGAGSQETQYF
j_gene: TRBJ2-5; v_gene: TRBV10-3; len: 13; abundance: .; d_gene: .; CDR3nt: TGTGCCATCAGTAAGACTAGAGTAGAGACCCAGTACTTC; CDR3aa: CAISKTRVETQYF
j_gene: TRBJ2-4; v_gene: TRBV30; len: 14; abundance: .; d_gene: TRBD2; CDR3nt: TGTGCCTGGAGGTTAGCGGGAGCCAAAAACATTCAGTACTTC; CDR3aa: CAWRLAGAKNIQYF
j_gene: TRBJ2-1; v_gene: TRBV15; len: 18; abundance: .; d_gene: TRBD2; CDR3nt: TGTGCCACCAGCGGGGTGGGACTAGCGGGAGTGAAGTACAATGAGCAGTTCTTC; CDR3aa: CATSGVGLAGVKYNEQFF
j_gene: TRBJ2-7; v_gene: TRBV4-1; len: 16; abundance: .; d_gene: .; CDR3nt: TGCGCCAGCAGCCAAGGTCCTCGCAGGAACTCCTACGAGCAGTACTTC; CDR3aa: CASSQGPRRNSYEQYF
j_gene: TRBJ2-3; v_gene: TRBV7-7; len: 16; abundance: .; d_gene: TRBD1; CDR3nt: TGTGCTAGCAGCCCAGGGACAGGGAAGGGCACAGATACGCAGTATTTT; CDR3aa: CASSPGTGKGTDTQYF
j_gene: TRBJ2-7; v_gene: TRBV29-1; len: 13; abundance: .; d_gene: TRBD1; CDR3nt: TGCAGCTTCGTGAAGACAGGGGGCTACGAGCAGTACTTC; CDR3aa: CSFVKTGGYEQYF
j_gene: TRBJ1-1; v_gene: TRBV6-5; len: 15; abundance: .; d_gene: .; CDR3nt: TGTGCCAGCAGTTACTCGACGGGGGTAGGCACTGAAGCTTTCTTT; CDR3aa: CASSYSTGVGTEAFF
j_gene: TRBJ1-3; v_gene: TRBV4-1; len: 14; abundance: .; d_gene: .; CDR3nt: TGCGCCAGCAGCCAAGCGGTGGCTGGAAACACCATATATTTT; CDR3aa: CASSQAVAGNTIYF
j_gene: TRBJ2-1; v_gene: TRBV2; len: 16; abundance: .; d_gene: TRBD2; CDR3nt: TGTGCCACTAGGACTAGCGGGAGGGGGATTTACAATGAGCAGTTCTTC; CDR3aa: CATRTSGRGIYNEQFF
j_gene: TRBJ2-4; v_gene: TRBV6-1; len: 15; abundance: few; d_gene: TRBD1; CDR3nt: TGTGCCAGCAGTGAAGGATCGGACAGGGTGAACATTCAGTACTTC; CDR3aa: CASSEGSDRVNIQYF
j_gene: TRBJ1-4; v_gene: TRBV7-2; len: 13; abundance: .; d_gene: .; CDR3nt: TGTGCCAGCACCACCTATATTAATGAAAAACTGTTTTTT; CDR3aa: CASTTYINEKLFF
j_gene: TRBJ1-6; v_gene: TRBV14; len: 13; abundance: .; d_gene: .; CDR3nt: TGTGCCAGCAGCCAAGATCCGGGGTTCCCCCTCCACTTT; CDR3aa: CASSQDPGFPLHF
j_gene: TRBJ1-2; v_gene: TRBV5-4; len: 14; abundance: .; d_gene: .; CDR3nt: TGTGCCAGCAGCCTAAAACGGGAGCGCTATGGCTACACCTTC; CDR3aa: CASSLKRERYGYTF
j_gene: TRBJ2-7; v_gene: TRBV5-4; len: 15; abundance: .; d_gene: .; CDR3nt: TGTGCCAGCAGCTTGGGTGGCAGTGGGAACTACGAGCAGTACTTC; CDR3aa: CASSLGGSGNYEQYF
j_gene: TRBJ2-5; v_gene: TRBV11-2; len: 19; abundance: .; d_gene: .; CDR3nt: TGTGCCAGCAGCTTAAGGCGGTTTTTCGGGGAGGACCGACAAGAGACCCAGTACTTC; CDR3aa: CASSLRRFFGEDRQETQYF